Listed here is a single T cell receptor beta chain. Its antigen is unknown. The germline V gene has CDR1 SQVTM and CDR2 ANQGSEA. The CDR3 runs 14 residues. The V gene end was trimmed by 6 bases and the J gene end by 0 bases; junction bases not matched to a gene: 7. These data come from a study of human T cells and chemical hapten exposure. As for the study in general: The upper back received 0.01% DPC by patch testing, with results read at 6 days.

Study-level findings and limits: The study found that PT1 expanded TCR counts correlated positively with patch test score.

During construction of the library, unique molecular identifiers were attached to individual cDNA molecules for quantitative, reproducible TCR counting. TCRdb analysed the RACE reads with MiXCR anew, one entry per CDR3 protein. The table has 50,000 to 65,000 distinct CDR3 sequences, about 11% seen once. The time point was: pre-sensitization, week 0. Treatment reported: therapeutic diphenylcyclopropenone sensitization with weekly scalp DPC. This material consisted of whole blood, taken in connection with sensitization to the hapten diphenylcyclopropenone (DPC). This sequence joins TRBV29-1 and TRBJ2-7, with 8 positions matching TRBD1. The sequence derives from a woman in her thirties or forties with alopecia areata. Some clones in this sample may be carry-over from other donors' samples. The chain's CDR3 is CSVAGGPLSYEQYF. The CDR3 coding sequence is TGCAGCGTCGCAGGGGGCCCTCTCTCCTACGAGCAGTACTTC.